The 25 T cell receptor beta chains given below trace back to one sample, sequenced in a study of PD-L1 blockade in urothelial cancer. The time point denotes: peripheral blood 6 weeks after treatment start. Clones were sequenced by immunoSEQ multiplex PCR, and TCRdb holds only the in-frame ones, with some missing. This table has approximately 40,000 clones, approximately 86% appearing once. The starting material was PBMCs, obtained around atezolizumab (anti-PD-L1) treatment. The receptor source for this set is a man aged 55 to 70 with urothelial cancer.

The rearrangement links TRBV4-2 to TRBJ2-3, with TRBD2 identical over 7 bases. The CDR3 length is 15 residues. V shed 1 base, J shed 4 bases, and the junction held 5 bases outside the gene matches. The germline gives CDR1 LGHNA, CDR2 YNFKEQ. As DNA, the CDR3 is TGTGCCAGCAGCCAAGGACCAGGGAGGGCAGATACGCAGTATTTT. It encodes CASSQGPGRADTQYF.

This clone was detected only a few times. The V gene is TRBV2, the J gene TRBJ2-5, with 7 positions matching TRBD1. Germline lookup yields CDR1 SNHLY and CDR2 FYNNEI. The CDR3 has 13 amino acids. Trimming took 6 bases from V and 4 from J; bases not matched to a gene: 5. The CDR3 DNA is TGTGCCAGCAGAGACAGGGTTGGAGAGACCCAGTACTTC. Translation gives CASRDRVGETQYF.

The CDR3 sequence is CASSLGQGDGNTIYF. The CDR3 DNA sequence: TGTGCCAGCAGCTTGGGACAGGGCGACGGAAACACCATATATTTT. The chain uses TRBV11-2 and TRBJ1-3, with 9 bases fitting TRBD1. Germline V gene data show CDR1 as SGHAT and CDR2 as FQNNGV. This CDR3 region has 15 residues. The junction had 4 bases not matched to a gene; V was cut back by 3 bases and J by 4 bases.

This sequence joins TRBV2 and TRBJ1-6, with D unclear. Germline CDR1 is SNHLY and CDR2 is FYNNEI. Trimming cost V 4 bases and J 9 bases, with 16 bases left between them. The CDR3 consists of 15 residues. In DNA, the CDR3 is TGTGCCAGCAGTGCCCCAGGTGGAGGTGGTTCACCCCTCCACTTT. Protein product: CASSAPGGGGSPLHF.

This chain connects TRBV19 to TRBJ2-3; D is uncertain. This CDR3 is built from 16 residues. Trimming shortened V by 1 base and J by 0 bases, and 11 bases separated the two germline ends. Germline V gene data show CDR1 as LNHDA and CDR2 as SQIVND (reference sequence). As DNA, the CDR3 is TGTGCCAGTAGTATAGGTCCCGGCGGTAGCACAGATACGCAGTATTTT. It specifies CASSIGPGGSTDTQYF.

The V and J genes are TRBV18 and TRBJ2-7; 9 bases align to TRBD1. Germline-derived CDR1 and CDR2 are KGHSH and LQKENI. CDR3 length: 14 residues. V shed 2 bases and J 5 bases; nucleotides not matched to a gene: 4. In DNA, the CDR3 is TGTGCCAGCTCACCAAGGGACAGGGTTAACGAGCAGTACTTC. Its protein product is CASSPRDRVNEQYF.

The rearrangement joins TRBV11-2 to TRBJ2-5; TRBD2 matches at 14 bases. From germline, CDR1 is SGHAT and CDR2 FQNNGV. Losses at the gene ends were 5 bases for V and 7 bases for J; bases not matched to a gene: 9. CDR3 size: 16 residues. CDR3 sequence: CASSGGLAGGSGTQYF. DNA of the CDR3: TGTGCCAGCAGCGGCGGACTAGCGGGGGGTTCAGGGACCCAGTACTTC.

J is TRBJ1-5 and V is TRBV7-8; 9 bases agree with TRBD1. Germline V gene lookup returns CDR1 SGHVS and CDR2 FQNEAQ. The CDR3 contains 15 residues. The junction had 0 bases not matched to a gene; V was cut back by 1 base and J by 2 bases. The CDR3 loop is CASSLGTGGNQPQHF. The CDR3, as DNA: TGTGCCAGCAGCTTAGGGACAGGGGGCAATCAGCCCCAGCATTTT. The variable domain in full, completed from reference TRBV7-8 and TRBJ1-5, reads GAGVSQSPRYKVAKRGQDVALRCDPISGHVSLFWYQQALGQGPEFLTYFQNEAQLDKSGLPSDRFFAERPEGSVSTLKIQRTQQEDSAVYLCASSLGTGGNQPQHFGDGTRLSIL.

This clone has only a few counts. DNA for the CDR3: TGTGCCAGCTCACCTACAGGGGATGCAGATACGCAGTATTTT. It encodes CASSPTGDADTQYF. The chain carries TRBV18 and TRBJ2-3, with 7 nucleotides matching TRBD1. CDR1 KGHSH and CDR2 LQKENI come from the germline V gene. After removal of 3 bases from V and 4 bases from J, the junction contained 4 bases not matched to a gene. This CDR3 has 14 residues.

CDR3 bases: TGTGCCAGTAGTATCGGACAGGCCAACTATGGCTACACCTTC. Its protein is CASSIGQANYGYTF. The chain employs TRBV19 and TRBJ1-2; 7 nucleotides align to TRBD1. The V and J ends lost 3 bases and 2 bases, in that order; junction bases with no gene match: 3. The CDR3 runs 14 residues. Germline loops: CDR1 LNHDA, CDR2 SQIVND (reference sequence). Drawing the rest from reference TRBV19 and TRBJ1-2, the complete variable domain is DGGITQSPKYLFRKEGQNVTLSCEQNLNHDAMYWYRQDPGQGLRLIYYSQIVNDFQKGDIAEGYSVSREKKESFPLTVTSAQKNPTAFYLCASSIGQANYGYTFGSGTRLTVV.

The rearrangement links TRBV19 to TRBJ2-1; 9 nucleotides agree with TRBD2. The V gene's germline CDR1 is LNHDA and CDR2 SQIVND (reference sequence). J was trimmed by 9 bases and V by 7 bases; bases with no gene match: 10. This CDR3 is built from 14 residues. CDR3: CASNPAGGLSEQFF. The DNA for the CDR3 is TGTGCCAGTAATCCGGCGGGGGGGTTGTCTGAGCAGTTCTTC.

The chain recombines TRBV7-9 with TRBJ1-1, with 8 bases fitting TRBD1. Germline V gives CDR1 SEHNR, CDR2 FQNEAQ (reference sequence). Trimming cost V 4 bases and J 7 bases; bases outside gene matches: 2. CDR3 length: 12 residues. The CDR3 nucleotides read TGTGCCAGCAGCTCACAGGGGGTTGAAGCTTTCTTT. Translation: CASSSQGVEAFF.

V gene TRBV5-1 combines with J gene TRBJ2-3, with D maybe TRBD1 (5 bases). The CDR3 loop spans 16 amino acids. Trimming stripped 4 bases from V and 3 bases from J, with 18 bases between. CDR1 and CDR2 (germline): SGHRS, YFSETQ. In DNA, the CDR3 is TGCGCCAGCAGCCCTTGGGCCAGGGTTGGAACAGATACGCAGTATTTT. This gives the protein CASSPWARVGTDTQYF.

The V and J genes are TRBV30 and TRBJ2-7; D call uncertain. Trimming cost V 0 bases and J 2 bases, with 5 bases left between them. This CDR3 spans 12 amino acids. The germline gives CDR1 GTSNPN, CDR2 SVGIG (reference sequence). CDR3 coding DNA: TGTGCCTGGAGTGTGTCAACCTACGAGCAGTACTTC. Protein product: CAWSVSTYEQYF.

This chain links TRBV6-5 with TRBJ2-2, with 7 bases identical to TRBD1. CDR1 MNHEY and CDR2 SVGAGI come from the germline V gene. V was pared by 2 bases and J by 0 bases, with 0 bases of the junction left unmatched. The CDR3 loop spans 15 amino acids. The CDR3: CASSYGTANTGELFF. The CDR3 DNA follows: TGTGCCAGCAGTTACGGGACAGCGAACACCGGGGAGCTGTTTTTT.

This chain connects TRBV6-1 to TRBJ2-1, with 10 nucleotides matching TRBD2. V dropped 7 bases and J dropped 4; count of bases not matched to a gene: 4. Per germline, CDR1 MNHNS and CDR2 SASEGT. The CDR3 runs to 14 residues. The DNA of the CDR3 is TGTGCCAGCACTCCTAGCGGGGGATACAATGAGCAGTTCTTC. This codes for CASTPSGGYNEQFF.

This clone is medium-sized (0.01 to 0.1%) in the sample. The V and J genes are TRBV9 and TRBJ2-5; TRBD2 aligns across 11 bases. This CDR3 contains 15 residues. The ends lost 3 bases at V and 5 bases at J; junction bases unmatched: 6. Germline-derived CDR1 and CDR2 are SGDLS and YYNGEE. DNA of the CDR3: TGTGCCAGCAGCGCCCTAGCGGGGGGCCGGGAGACCCAGTACTTC. Translation gives CASSALAGGRETQYF.

This chain links TRBV5-1 with TRBJ2-3; a possible D gene is TRBD2 (5 bases). The CDR3 totals 14 residues. V lost 0 bases to trimming and J lost 1 base, with 6 bases between them. CDR1 is SGHRS and CDR2 is YFSETQ in the germline V gene. CDR3 DNA sequence: TGCGCCAGCAGCTTGGGGACTGGCACAGATACGCAGTATTTT. It yields the protein CASSLGTGTDTQYF.

The chain couples TRBV7-2 to TRBJ2-1; 8 bases map to TRBD2. Per the germline V gene, CDR1 is SGHTA and CDR2 is FQGNSA. Trimming at V came to 1 base and at J to 5 bases, leaving 7 bases not matched to a gene. This CDR3 has 16 residues. CDR3 amino acids: CASSLVSGGAHNEQFF. CDR3 DNA: TGTGCCAGCAGCTTAGTGTCCGGGGGGGCTCACAATGAGCAGTTCTTC.

The chain employs TRBV18 and TRBJ1-2; the D is unclear. This CDR3 is built from 13 residues. Deletions cut 1 base from V and 3 bases from J, with 6 bases between. CDR1 and CDR2 from the germline V gene are KGHSH and LQKENI. In nucleotides, the CDR3 is TGTGCCAGCTCACCACGACAAGACTATGGCTACACCTTC. Protein product: CASSPRQDYGYTF.

The CDR3 loop reads CASINTGGNYEQYF. For the CDR3, the DNA is TGTGCCAGCATCAACACAGGGGGCAACTACGAGCAGTACTTC. The chain couples TRBV7-8 to TRBJ2-7; the match to TRBD1 covers 9 bases. This CDR3 contains 14 residues. The V gene end was trimmed by 7 bases and the J gene end by 3 bases; junction bases not matched to a gene: 7. In germline, CDR1 is SGHVS, CDR2 FQNEAQ. The entire variable domain, with the rest obtained from reference TRBV7-8 and TRBJ2-7, is as follows: GAGVSQSPRYKVAKRGQDVALRCDPISGHVSLFWYQQALGQGPEFLTYFQNEAQLDKSGLPSDRFFAERPEGSVSTLKIQRTQQEDSAVYLCASINTGGNYEQYFGPGTRLTVT.

This chain connects TRBV2 to TRBJ2-2, with TRBD1 identical over 11 bases. This CDR3 spans 14 amino acids. V was pared by 8 bases and J by 5 bases, with 4 bases of the junction left unmatched. Germline loops: CDR1 SNHLY, CDR2 FYNNEI. CDR3 DNA sequence: TGTGCCAGCTCGGGACAGGGGGTAACCGGGGAGCTGTTTTTT. Amino acids: CASSGQGVTGELFF. Complete variable domain (other parts from reference TRBV2 and TRBJ2-2): EPEVTQTPSHQVTQMGQEVILRCVPISNHLYFYWYRQILGQKVEFLVSFYNNEISEKSEIFDDQFSVERPDGSNFTLKIRSTKLEDSAMYFCASSGQGVTGELFFGEGSRLTVL.

The V call is TRBV27, the J call TRBJ1-1; TRBD1 matches at 8 bases. The CDR3 has 15 amino acids. Trimming cost V 5 bases and J 4 bases; bases outside gene matches: 9. Germline values: CDR1 MNHEY, CDR2 SMNVEV (reference sequence). CDR3 sequence reads: CASSQPGTGITEAFF. In DNA, the CDR3 is TGTGCCAGCAGTCAACCCGGGACAGGCATCACTGAAGCTTTCTTT.

This chain links TRBV6-5 with TRBJ1-2, with D tentatively TRBD1 (5 bases). The CDR3 covers 12 residues. V lost 4 bases and J 6 bases, leaving 9 bases between the germline ends. The germline gives CDR1 MNHEY, CDR2 SVGAGI. CDR3 sequence reads: CASSSGWDGYTF. The CDR3 nucleotides read TGTGCCAGCAGTTCAGGGTGGGATGGCTACACCTTC.

The chain is built from TRBV12-5 and TRBJ1-2; 9 bases are a match to TRBD1. Germline CDR1 LGHNT, CDR2 FRNRAP. Losses at the gene ends were 6 bases for V and 7 bases for J; bases not matched to a gene: 15. This CDR3 has 16 amino acids. The CDR3 coding sequence is TGTGCTAGTGGGGCGCGACTCCCGGGACAGGGAAGTGGCTACACCTTC. Amino acids: CASGARLPGQGSGYTF.